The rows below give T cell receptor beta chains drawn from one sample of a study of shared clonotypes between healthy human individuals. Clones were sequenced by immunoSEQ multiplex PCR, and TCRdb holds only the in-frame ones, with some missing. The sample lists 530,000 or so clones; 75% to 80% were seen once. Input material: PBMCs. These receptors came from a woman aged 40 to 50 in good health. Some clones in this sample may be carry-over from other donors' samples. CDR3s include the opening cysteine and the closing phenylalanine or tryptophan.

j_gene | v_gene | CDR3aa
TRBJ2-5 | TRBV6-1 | CASSEKETQYF
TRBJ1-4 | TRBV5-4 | CASSRLAGSQEKLFF
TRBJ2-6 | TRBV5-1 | CASSSRRGSGANVLTF
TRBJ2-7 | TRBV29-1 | CSVGEGRYEQYF
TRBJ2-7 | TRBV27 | CASSSTGGEQYF
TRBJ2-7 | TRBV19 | CASSSPTETYEQYF
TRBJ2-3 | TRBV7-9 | CASSFLRDRGQADTQYF
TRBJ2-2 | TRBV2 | CASSRDGEDTGELFF
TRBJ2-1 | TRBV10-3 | CAISEAGEGEQFF
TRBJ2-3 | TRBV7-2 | CASSSQPSSTDTQYF
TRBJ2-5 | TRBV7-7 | CASSFFPGTQETQYF
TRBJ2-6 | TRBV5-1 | CASSFRTVRANVLTF
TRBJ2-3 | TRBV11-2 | CASSHRTSRNTDTQYF
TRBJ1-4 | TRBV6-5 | CASSYGVRNEKLFF
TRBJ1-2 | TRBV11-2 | CASSSRGGDLFHGYTF
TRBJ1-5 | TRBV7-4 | CASSITPARLPNQPQHF
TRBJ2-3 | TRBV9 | CASSLGLVGDTQYF
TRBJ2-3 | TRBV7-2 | CASSQDRDTQYF
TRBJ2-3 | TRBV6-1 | CASSGTPTSTDTQYF
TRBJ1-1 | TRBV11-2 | CASRNTGAPEAFF
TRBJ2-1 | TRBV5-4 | CASPSGASNEQFF
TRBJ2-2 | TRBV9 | CASRGTSGSSGELFF
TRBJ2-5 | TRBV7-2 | CASSLAFLAGGLEYF
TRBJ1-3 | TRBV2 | CASSVGQSGNTIYF
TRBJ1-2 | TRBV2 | CASSPDRDQGGGYTF
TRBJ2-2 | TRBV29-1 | CSAWTGLGELFF
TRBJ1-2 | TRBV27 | CASSLSGYGGYTF
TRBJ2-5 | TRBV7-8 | CASSFGGTTEQYF
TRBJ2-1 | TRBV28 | CASSLASGRGVNEQFF
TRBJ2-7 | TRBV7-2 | CASSLTGGTYEQYF
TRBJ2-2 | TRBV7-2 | CASSPGLVSGELFF
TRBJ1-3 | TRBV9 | CASSVAGAGAGNTIYF
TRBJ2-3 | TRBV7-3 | CASSLRAGYTDTQYF
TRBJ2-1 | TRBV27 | CASSSISTDYYNEQFF
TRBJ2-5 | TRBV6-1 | CASSGSQGRQETQYF
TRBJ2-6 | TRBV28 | CASSFPAGAGFGSSGANVLTF
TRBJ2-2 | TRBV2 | CASSGTLAGAAGELFF
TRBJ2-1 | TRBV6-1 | CASSQYSEGAGEQFF
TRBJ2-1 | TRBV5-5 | CASSHLQVVGGNEQFF
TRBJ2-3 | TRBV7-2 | CASSLGILYTDTQYF
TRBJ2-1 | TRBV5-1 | CASSFDRGLDEQFF
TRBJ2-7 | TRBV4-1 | CASSPYGTGGNEQYF
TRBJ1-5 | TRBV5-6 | CASSLAAGSNQPQHF
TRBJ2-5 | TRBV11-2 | CASSLDETQYF
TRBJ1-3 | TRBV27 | CASSSDRDSGNTIYF
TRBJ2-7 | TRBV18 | CASSPRQVSYEQYF
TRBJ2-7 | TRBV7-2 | CASLKGHSYEQYF
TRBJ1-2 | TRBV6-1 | CASRVSGTPYGYTF
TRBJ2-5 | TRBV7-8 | CASSLLAQGPRETQYF
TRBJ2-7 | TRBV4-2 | CASSRATGGNEQYF
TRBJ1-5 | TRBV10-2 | CASRGESSNQPQHF
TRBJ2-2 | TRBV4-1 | CASSFGGELFF